This entry lists 27 T cell receptor beta chains sequenced from one sample in a study of neoadjuvant anti-PD-1 for oral cavity cancer. Some clones are missing from TCRdb's copy, which holds only in-frame ones; the method was immunoSEQ multiplex PCR. The repertoire has 35,000 to 40,000 clones, more than 35% of them found once; the top ten carry about 16%. Time point described: after neoadjuvant nivolumab, at surgical resection. The sequencing used tumor tissue, collected after nivolumab (anti-PD-1) treatment. Every receptor here comes from a person between 40 and 79 years old with oral cavity squamous cell carcinoma.

The chain joins TRBV10-3 to TRBJ2-5, with 11 bases identical to TRBD2. Unmatched junction bases numbered 3, after V lost 5 bases and J lost 1 base. Germline V gene data show CDR1 as ENHRY and CDR2 as SYGVKD. The CDR3 sequence is 15 residues long. The CDR3 DNA follows: TGTGCCATCAGTAGACTAGCGGGGCTCCAAGAGACCCAGTACTTC. It yields the protein CAISRLAGLQETQYF.

The sample holds a few counts of this clone. The chain links TRBV4-2 to TRBJ2-1; perhaps D is TRBD1 or TRBD2 (5 bases each). Germline V gene sequence: CDR1 LGHNA, CDR2 YNFKEQ. There are 11 residues in the CDR3. The ends were cut back, 7 bases at V and 8 bases at J, with 9 bases in the middle. CDR3 in DNA: TGTGCCAGCACCGAGGGGTATGAGCAGTTCTTC. Translating gives CASTEGYEQFF.

Here the CDR3 DNA reads TGCGCCAGCAGCTTGGAGCGGCCAGAGACCCAGTACTTC. This translates into CASSLERPETQYF. V gene TRBV5-1 combines with J gene TRBJ2-5; a weak D match, TRBD2 (5 bases). Trimming took off 0 bases at V and 4 bases at J, with 7 bases between the two ends. This CDR3 region has 13 residues. The V gene's germline CDR1 is SGHRS and CDR2 YFSETQ.

This chain links TRBV4-1 with TRBJ2-3; TRBD1 matches 7 bases. V shed 0 bases and J 3 bases; nucleotides not matched to a gene: 3. The germline CDR1 and CDR2 sequences are MGHRA and YSYEKL. The CDR3 loop spans 15 amino acids. Here the CDR3 DNA reads TGCGCCAGCAGCCAAGAGGACAGGCGAACAGATACGCAGTATTTT. Amino acids: CASSQEDRRTDTQYF.

CDR3 in amino acids: CASSLFPGGSYEQYF. CDR3 bases: TGTGCCAGCAGCTTGTTCCCGGGTGGCTCCTACGAGCAGTACTTC. J is TRBJ2-7 and V is TRBV5-4; no clear D. V was trimmed by 1 base and J by 0 bases, leaving 11 bases between them. There are 15 residues in the CDR3. Germline lookup yields CDR1 SGHNT and CDR2 YYREEE (reference sequence). Full variable domain (outside the CDR3, taken from reference TRBV5-4 and TRBJ2-7): ETGVTQSPTHLIKTRGQQVTLRCSSQSGHNTVSWYQQALGQGPQFIFQYYREEENGRGNFPPRFSGLQFPNYSSELNVNALELDDSALYLCASSLFPGGSYEQYFGPGTRLTVT.

This clone was counted at least ten times. V is TRBV5-1 and J is TRBJ2-5, with D possibly TRBD1 on 5 matching bases. Per germline, CDR1 SGHRS and CDR2 YFSETQ. Trimming stripped 0 bases from V and 0 bases from J, with 15 bases between. The CDR3 contains 17 residues. Written as DNA, the CDR3 is TGCGCCAGCAGCTTGGGGCAGGGTCCTCAGTACCAAGAGACCCAGTACTTC. It codes for CASSLGQGPQYQETQYF.

This clone was seen only a few times. The chain links TRBV10-3 to TRBJ2-5; D ambiguous. Trimming removed 3 bases at V and 5 bases at J, with 16 bases between. The CDR3 consists of 15 residues. CDR1 and CDR2 from the germline V gene are ENHRY and SYGVKD. The DNA for the CDR3 is TGTGCCATCAGTGATTATGAAACGTCCTTCGAGACCCAGTACTTC. As protein: CAISDYETSFETQYF.

This sequence joins TRBV2 and TRBJ2-7, with D possibly matching TRBD1 (5 bases). Germline loops: CDR1 SNHLY, CDR2 FYNNEI. The CDR3 consists of 13 residues. The V gene lost 7 bases and the J gene lost 3 bases, with 13 bases spanning the gap. The DNA of the CDR3 is TGTGCCAGCATATCCACGACAGTCTACGAGCAGTACTTC. It specifies CASISTTVYEQYF. The whole variable domain, remainder taken from reference TRBV2 and TRBJ2-7, is EPEVTQTPSHQVTQMGQEVILRCVPISNHLYFYWYRQILGQKVEFLVSFYNNEISEKSEIFDDQFSVERPDGSNFTLKIRSTKLEDSAMYFCASISTTVYEQYFGPGTRLTVT.

This clone was counted a few times. The V and J genes are TRBV10-2 and TRBJ1-1; TRBD1 aligns across 10 bases. The length of the CDR3 is 15 residues. Per the germline V gene, CDR1 is WSHSY and CDR2 is SAAADI. Trimming removed 4 bases from V and 8 bases from J; junction bases left unmatched: 10. In DNA, the CDR3 is TGCGCCAGCAGTGGGGGGACAGGGGCCGCTCGGGAAGCTTTCTTT. It codes for CASSGGTGAAREAFF.

The DNA of the CDR3 is TGTGCCAGCAGCTGGGGAGGGACGGCTAATCAGCCCCAGCATTTT. It codes for CASSWGGTANQPQHF. The V gene is TRBV5-6, the J gene TRBJ1-5, with a tentative D call TRBD1 (5 bases). In germline, CDR1 is SGHDT, CDR2 YYEEEE. CDR3 length equals 15 residues. V lost 3 bases, J lost 4 bases, and 14 bases lay in between.

This clone showed up just a few times. This chain uses TRBV5-1 with TRBJ2-3; the D gene is possibly TRBD2 (7 bases). Germline CDR1 SGHRS, CDR2 YFSETQ. The CDR3 consists of 14 residues. Deletions cut 0 bases from V and 4 bases from J, with 9 bases between. CDR3 in DNA: TGCGCCAGCAGCTTGGGAGGGGGGGCAGATACGCAGTATTTT. This translates into CASSLGGGADTQYF.

This clone was recorded a few times. V is TRBV7-6 and J is TRBJ2-1; 11 bases are shared with TRBD2. Trimming at V came to 5 bases and at J to 2 bases, leaving 5 bases not matched to a gene. Germline V gene data show CDR1 as SGHVS and CDR2 as FNYEAQ. The CDR3 spans 16 residues. CDR3 region: CASSVLAGGAYNEQFF. CDR3 in DNA: TGTGCCAGCAGCGTTCTAGCGGGAGGAGCCTACAATGAGCAGTTCTTC.

This clone came up a few times. The chain joins TRBV9 to TRBJ1-5; D is ambiguous. The ends were cut back, 0 bases at V and 5 bases at J, with 6 bases in the middle. The length of the CDR3 is 13 residues. Per germline, CDR1 SGDLS and CDR2 YYNGEE. CDR3 in amino acids: CASSVGPYQPQHF. CDR3 coding DNA: TGTGCCAGCAGCGTAGGGCCCTATCAGCCCCAGCATTTT.

In its sample, this clone was seen once. The chain employs TRBV6-4 and TRBJ2-1; TRBD2 matches 11 bases. J lost 8 bases, V lost 0 bases, and 6 bases had no gene match. The CDR3 is made up of 16 amino acids. The V gene's germline CDR1 is MRHNA and CDR2 SNTAGT. This chain's CDR3 is CASSDSSSGGGDEQFF. In nucleotides, the CDR3 is TGTGCCAGCAGTGACTCTAGTAGCGGGGGGGGTGATGAGCAGTTCTTC.

V and J are TRBV9 and TRBJ2-7; TRBD1 is a possible D gene (5 bases). Germline-derived CDR1 and CDR2 are SGDLS and YYNGEE. This CDR3 comprises 13 residues. The ends were cut back, 4 bases at V and 5 bases at J, with 13 bases in the middle. CDR3 sequence (DNA): TGTGCCAGCAGCCCCAGCCCAGGGCACGAGCAGTACTTC. This gives the protein CASSPSPGHEQYF.

CDR3 residues: CASSGDSYSGNTIYF. The DNA for the CDR3 is TGTGCCAGCAGTGGGGACAGCTACTCTGGAAACACCATATATTTT. V is TRBV2 and J is TRBJ1-3; 7 bases agree with TRBD1. Germline CDR1 SNHLY, CDR2 FYNNEI. The CDR3 consists of 15 residues. J gave up 0 bases and V 4 bases, and 3 bases lay outside the gene matches.

This chain links TRBV29-1 with TRBJ2-2; possible D gene TRBD1, 6 bases. Per germline, CDR1 SQVTM and CDR2 ANQGSEA. This CDR3 is built from 14 residues. V lost 7 bases to trimming and J lost 2 bases, with 14 bases between them. The CDR3 nucleotides read TGCAGCGCCCGATGGGGGCCCAACACCGGGGAGCTGTTTTTT. It encodes CSARWGPNTGELFF.

This clone was recorded many times. The genes are TRBV12-2 and TRBJ1-2; whether TRBD1, the table's D call, matches the DNA was not checked. TRBV12-2 is classified as a pseudogene. The CDR3 covers 16 residues. DNA of the CDR3: TGTGCAAGTCGCTTAGTGCCCGGGACAGTCCTCTATGGCTACACCTTC. The encoded protein is CASRLVPGTVLYGYTF.

The rearrangement uses TRBV5-6 and TRBJ2-1; 10 bases match TRBD2. The CDR3 runs to 15 residues. Trimming cost V 3 bases and J 7 bases; bases outside gene matches: 7. Germline CDR1 is SGHDT and CDR2 is YYEEEE. CDR3: CASSWTSSGGNEQFF. The CDR3 coding sequence is TGTGCCAGCAGCTGGACATCTAGCGGGGGAAATGAGCAGTTCTTC. The complete variable domain, with remaining parts taken from reference TRBV5-6 and TRBJ2-1, reads DAGVTQSPTHLIKTRGQQVTLRCSPKSGHDTVSWYQQALGQGPQFIFQYYEEEERQRGNFPDRFSGHQFPNYSSELNVNALLLGDSALYLCASSWTSSGGNEQFFGPGTRLTVL.

J is TRBJ2-3 and V is TRBV6-5; D unresolved. In germline, CDR1 is MNHEY, CDR2 SVGAGI. The V end lost 4 bases, the J end lost 4 bases, and 9 bases lay between the germline ends. The CDR3 covers 13 residues. The CDR3 nucleotides are TGTGCCAGCAGTTTACGAGTCGCAGATACGCAGTATTTT. Encoded protein: CASSLRVADTQYF.

The chain uses TRBV10-2 and TRBJ2-7, with 13 bases fitting TRBD2. Germline trimming cut 1 base from V and 3 bases from J; bases unmatched to any gene: 3. The CDR3 consists of 16 residues. Per germline, CDR1 WSHSY and CDR2 SAAADI. Written as DNA, the CDR3 is TGCGCCAGCAGTGAGTGGGGGACTAGCGGGATCTACGAGCAGTACTTC. This codes for CASSEWGTSGIYEQYF.

This clone was counted a few times. One junction end disagrees with the germline gene, perhaps due to a read error. This rearrangement joins TRBV6-6 to TRBJ2-7; D is uncertain. The CDR3 covers 9 residues. Germline values: CDR1 MNHNY, CDR2 SVGAGI (reference sequence). The chain's CDR3 is CASSYPQEF. The CDR3, as DNA: TGTGCCAGCAGTTACCCGCAGGAGTTC.

The gene calls are TRBV5-1 and TRBJ2-1, with 8 bases fitting TRBD2. The junction had 10 bases not matched to a gene; V was cut back by 0 bases and J by 8 bases. The germline V gene has CDR1 SGHRS and CDR2 YFSETQ. This CDR3 has 16 residues. The CDR3 bases are TGCGCCAGCAGCTTGGTGTCCGGGAGGGCGCATCATGAGCAGTTCTTC. It encodes CASSLVSGRAHHEQFF.

This rearrangement joins TRBV28 to TRBJ1-2; D may be TRBD1 (6 bases). Germline V gene data show CDR1 as MDHEN and CDR2 as SYDVKM. There are 14 residues in the CDR3. V was clipped by 6 bases and J by 8 bases, with 19 bases between them. In DNA, the CDR3 is TGTGCCAGCAGCCTGGAGGGGAGGGGGAAAGGCTACACCTTC. Protein sequence: CASSLEGRGKGYTF.

This chain joins TRBV28 and TRBJ2-1; D unresolved. V lost 3 bases and J lost 4, with 16 bases in between. The CDR3 has 16 amino acids. Germline assignment: CDR1 MDHEN and CDR2 SYDVKM. Here the CDR3 reads CASSFSRESAYNEQFF. For the CDR3, the DNA is TGTGCCAGCAGTTTCAGCCGAGAATCCGCGTACAATGAGCAGTTCTTC.

The chain couples TRBV27 to TRBJ2-1; 10 bases are a match to TRBD2. Germline CDR1 reads MNHEY; CDR2 reads SMNVEV (reference sequence). This CDR3 comprises 15 residues. V trimming: 6 bases; J trimming: 3 bases; junction bases outside the gene matches: 5. The CDR3 sequence: CASSLAGAIYNEQFF. DNA for the CDR3: TGTGCCAGCAGCCTAGCGGGGGCGATCTACAATGAGCAGTTCTTC.

This clone was seen ten or more times. This chain connects TRBV7-3 to TRBJ2-2; unclear D gene. CDR1 is SGHTA, CDR2 FQGTGA, per germline. The CDR3 length is 14 residues. The germline V and J ends were trimmed by 2 bases and 4 bases, with 8 bases remaining between them. The chain's CDR3 is CASSLRHRTGELFF. The CDR3 coding sequence is TGTGCCAGCAGCTTACGACACCGCACCGGGGAGCTGTTTTTT.